The clone carrying this T cell receptor (beta chain) has only a few counts. The antigen remains undetermined. This entry is derived from a study of CD8 T cells in ankylosing spondylitis. Study-level points and caveats: Made up of eight or nine highly homologous variants, a TCR beta motif appeared characteristic of ankylosing spondylitis blood.

The germline gives CDR1 LGHNA, CDR2 YNFKEQ. The CDR3 runs 13 residues. The ends were cut back, 4 bases at V and 4 bases at J, with 11 bases in the middle. A single record per CDR3 protein comes from TCRdb applying MiXCR to the 5' RACE reads. The sample contains about 390,000 distinct CDR3 sequences, more than 20% of which appear only once. The V gene is TRBV4-2, the J gene TRBJ2-7; no firm D call. The receptor was isolated from a male donor with ankylosing spondylitis. The specimen was blood, either unsorted or a sorted T cell fraction (not recorded which). The CDR3 coding sequence is TGTGCCAGCAGCCCTTACCCGGGTTACGAGCAGTACTTC. Its translation is CASSPYPGYEQYF.